This T cell receptor beta chain was observed in a study of T cells in localized non-small cell lung cancer. Overall study findings and caveats: With higher T cell density in blood came longer overall survival.

Note on this clone: What it recognizes is unknown.

The table came from immunoSEQ multiplex PCR; TCRdb's copy has only in-frame clones and leaves some out. Of 1,500 to 2,000 clones listed, 27% are singletons. CDR3 length equals 17 residues. V gene TRBV7-5 combines with J gene TRBJ2-7; TRBD1, as called in the table, went unchecked against the DNA. TRBV7-5 is a recognized pseudogene. Sequenced material: lung tumor tissue, taken before any cancer treatment. This sequence was found in a woman aged 40-69 years with stage I lung adenocarcinoma. The CDR3 loop is CASTLIGGGTGGSEQYF. CDR3 coding DNA: TGTGCCAGCACCCTAATAGGCGGGGGGACAGGGGGCTCCGAGCAGTACTTC.